What follows is one T cell receptor beta chain and its context. There are a few counts of this clone. Its recognized antigen is unknown. Base qualities are not provided; no much larger clone lies one nucleotide away. This entry comes from a study of cytomegalovirus exposure and HLA in healthy donors (dated by TCRdb to about 2017). General notes on the study: An earlier analysis of some 600 of the donors reported approximately 300 Gb of sequence data and roughly 120 million unique TCR beta sequences obtained from around 170 million T cells. The number of typed donors differed by locus: about 629-630 for A, B, C, DRB1 and DQB1; 522 for DQA1; approximately 600 for DPA1; and around 470 for DPB1. An early release that covered fewer than 750 HLA-typed donors contained about 300 gigabases of sequencing data and around 80 million unique TCR sequences. On average, around 200,000 unique TCR beta nucleotide sequences were sequenced per donor among fewer than 500 genotyped donors of the cohort, with roughly a sixth of those sequences being non-productive. HLA typing included class I and class II loci at four-digit resolution. In the later analysis, no new phenotypic data were used to find candidate immune exposures; instead, reliance was placed on TCR beta sequences and their occurrence across donors. Genome-wide SNP genotypes for about three fifths of the roughly 670 donors were used in a later genetic analysis, which treated that subset as a discovery cohort. An earlier analysis of fewer than 700 of the donors applied high-throughput TCR beta sequencing to assess whether each TCR beta V gene segment acted as functional or pseudogenic. In addition to the first cohort of 666 subjects, a separate validation cohort of 120 different subjects was used. Roughly five DR-DQ haplotypes were handled as single units for association and clustering, since linkage in the cohort was strong. The study aimed to test whether signatures of past pathogen exposure could be identified by cataloging public T cell receptors. Every repertoire in the discovery cohort had been generated on one and the same sequencing platform. To predict cytomegalovirus infection status, the study combined high-throughput TCR immunosequencing, statistical association of individual TCRs with disease status, and machine learning. The genetic ancestry cluster associated with self-reported Caucasian donors included about 84% of the 398 genotyped donors. Using immunosequencing, the study profiled T cell repertoires from roughly 650 subjects and related those repertoires to cytomegalovirus serostatus. Donor age, sex, ethnicity and CMV serostatus were collected together with the repertoire data. A later analysis re-analyzed previously published TCR beta repertoires from roughly 690 donors and added high-resolution HLA genotyping to study TCR occurrence patterns.

Reading the germline V gene gives CDR1 SQVTM and CDR2 ANQGSEA. The CDR3 contains 13 residues, cysteine and phenylalanine counted. Just CDR3 DNA is preserved here, 39 bases in frame from base 1. V is cut by 6 bases and J by 6 bases, and the space between the germline ends is 17 bases. General findings and caveats noted by the study authors: Some IMGT-functional V segments, including TRBV6-2 and TRBV6-3, could not be distinguished by the 87-base-pair reads and were therefore excluded. In an earlier analysis of about 550 of the donors, most TCR beta V segments were observed in productive rearrangements about 87% or about 30% of the time, broadly matching IMGT annotations. A group of highly shared sequence variants was considered likely to be a technical artifact of the sequencing pipeline. According to a later analysis, parvovirus B19, influenza, CMV and Epstein-Barr virus appeared linked to several top co-occurrence clusters. The study gave a list of about 170 TCR beta chains associated with cytomegalovirus. The cohort was sequenced for TCR beta chains only, and without alpha or paired-chain data the features that could be detected were limited. When HLA alleles, especially DR and DQ, strongly co-occurred, attributing TCR associations to individual alleles was difficult. Because counts were too low, around 18 rarely observed V segments, including chromosome 9 orphons, were left out of the earlier analysis of several hundred of the donors. A later analysis associated 15,000 or so TCR beta sequences with specific HLA alleles at a false discovery rate of 0.05. The presence/absence analyses assumed that sequencing depth was roughly uniform across donors, and that assumption may not be true. Linkage disequilibrium might explain the correlated functional status among segregating V segments, but an unknown experimental factor could not be excluded. In vitro tests confirmed that three of the cytomegalovirus-associated TCR beta chains recognize cytomegalovirus antigens. A further reported finding was that TCR beta sequences accurately predicted the HLA-A and HLA-B alleles for most subjects in the first cohort. In a later analysis, most CMV-associated TCR beta chains were found to appear HLA-restricted, with HLA associations seemingly driven largely by CMV exposure. While some public TCRs were present in many individuals, most TCR sequences turned up only very rarely across donors. HLA typing was unavailable for some donors at each locus, so association tests used only the typed subset. CMV serostatus was the only immune exposure information available for the cohort. A later analysis found that TCR association rates varied across HLA loci, with DRB1 alleles showing the most associated TCRs and HLA-C alleles the fewest. A later genetic analysis reported fewer N-insertions in productive TCRs among donors in an Asian-associated ancestry cluster than the approximately 700-donor mean. Cytomegalovirus status was reported to be diagnosed by the classifier with high specificity and sensitivity in both the original and validation cohorts. An association between a missense DCLRE1C variant and V-gene and J-gene trimming of TCR beta chains was found in a later genetic analysis and replicated in an independent cohort. A later analysis found that HLA-associated TCR beta chains were more clonally expanded and had lower generation probabilities than equally common non-associated chains. According to the authors, the approach could potentially be generalized to other disease states and immunological phenotypes.

The cohort comprised some 730 healthy bone marrow donors. All cohort members were sampled while nominally healthy, although unrecorded immune exposures were likely present. The donor tested CMV seronegative, placing the donor among the 350 to 400 seronegative members of the cohort. Each donor provided a peripheral blood sample, and peripheral blood mononuclear cells were used for TCR beta sequencing. Genomic DNA extraction from the blood cell samples was performed with the Qiagen DNeasy Blood Extraction Kit. The method behind the library was the immunoSEQ multiplex PCR assay. The multiplex PCR relied on a mix of 60 forward primers for TCR Vbeta segments and 13 reverse primers for TCR Jbeta segments. Amplification of the CDR3 region of rearranged TCR beta genes was performed with a multiplex PCR assay on genomic DNA. The Illumina HiSeq System was used to sequence the amplified TCR beta libraries as 87-base-pair reads. On the authors' methods: A later analysis tallied around 82 million unique TCR beta chains across the 600 to 700 repertoires, and around 12 million of those chains were shared by two or more donors. To remove PCR and sequencing errors, raw reads were error-corrected and collapsed into unique sequences using a nearest-neighbor algorithm that merged closely related sequences. To assign V, D and J gene segments, CDR3 sequences were aligned to IMGT reference sequences. For a sequence to be retained, a match of at least six nucleotides to both a V gene segment and a J gene segment was required. A rearrangement was called productive if the CDR3 had no stop codons and remained in frame with V and J, and every other rearrangement was called non-productive. Following IMGT convention, CDR3 was defined as the stretch from the second conserved V-encoded cysteine to the conserved J-encoded phenylalanine. The earlier analysis of 500 to 750 of the donors excluded any sequence lacking an unambiguous match to a single V gene segment. An earlier analysis of fewer than 750 of the donors called V segments functional above 56.7% productive rearrangements and segregating when the between-donor standard deviation exceeded 5%. To diagnose cytomegalovirus status from the catalog of TCR beta chain sequences, a statistical classification framework was built. A later analysis assigned V and J genes by comparing TCR nucleotide sequences with IMGT/GENE-DB human TR gene sequences. The TCRdist pipeline was used in a later analysis to assign CDR3 sequences and most-parsimonious VDJ recombination scenarios. In a later analysis, each TCR beta chain was defined by its CDR3 amino acid sequence together with its V-gene family, and reads lacking a unique V-gene family were excluded. To address suspected cross-contamination and a sequencing artifact, a later analysis removed several hundred highly shared, low-generation-probability nucleotide sequences. In a later analysis, a clonal expansion index was calculated for each public chain from normalized within-repertoire ranks of inferred template counts. A later analysis computed generation probabilities with a VDJ recombination model fitted to out-of-frame rearrangements, and checked the results against IGoR. A later analysis scored TCR-TCR, TCR-HLA and TCR-CMV co-occurrence with hypergeometric tests, applying a repertoire-size bias correction to TCR pairs. False discovery rates were estimated in a later analysis by permuting HLA or CMV assignments 20 times. In a later analysis, co-occurring TCRs were grouped using DBSCAN, and TCRdist sequence similarity was added for clustering within HLA-allele-positive subsets. Co-occurrence clustering excluded repertoires with fewer than 30,000 or more than 120,000 public chains, plus five with anomalous nucleotide sharing. The immuneACCESS repertoire file appears here via TCRdb, limited to in-frame rearrangements. These files lack a portion of the clones; in checked studies, under half of the deficit traces to unresolved V genes, and the cause of the others is not known. From that table come the V and J calls and clone size; the DNA was used to work out D and trimming. The sample has tens of thousands of clones on record, less than 8% of them singletons. The top ten clones comprise roughly 2.1% of the sample.

The material sequenced was PBMCs. Rearrangement joined TRBV29-1 to TRBJ1-1; the D gene is perhaps TRBD1, from 6 matching bases. This receptor was identified in a man in his fifties or sixties in good health and CMV-seronegative. The CDR3 protein is CSVSQGPAAEAFF. DNA sequence: TGCAGCGTATCACAGGGACCGGCTGCTGAAGCTTTCTTT.